The T cell receptor (beta chain) under discussion was sequenced for a study of T cells expressing NK-cell markers. TCRdb re-called the 5' RACE reads and shows each CDR3 protein once, DNA omitted. Its table records hundreds of thousands of distinct CDR3 sequences. The CDR3 has 15 residues. Germline assignment: CDR1 MNHNS and CDR2 SASEGT. Material: blood T cells: a sorted CD56 or NKG2C T cell subset, CD4+ or CD8+ T cells, or bulk PBMC T cells (not recorded which). The receptor's source is a woman between 18 and 69 years old in good health. The chain recombines TRBV6-1 with TRBJ1-6; absent DNA, TCRdb's TRBD1 call cannot be checked. The CDR3 loop is CASSARTSYNSPLHF.